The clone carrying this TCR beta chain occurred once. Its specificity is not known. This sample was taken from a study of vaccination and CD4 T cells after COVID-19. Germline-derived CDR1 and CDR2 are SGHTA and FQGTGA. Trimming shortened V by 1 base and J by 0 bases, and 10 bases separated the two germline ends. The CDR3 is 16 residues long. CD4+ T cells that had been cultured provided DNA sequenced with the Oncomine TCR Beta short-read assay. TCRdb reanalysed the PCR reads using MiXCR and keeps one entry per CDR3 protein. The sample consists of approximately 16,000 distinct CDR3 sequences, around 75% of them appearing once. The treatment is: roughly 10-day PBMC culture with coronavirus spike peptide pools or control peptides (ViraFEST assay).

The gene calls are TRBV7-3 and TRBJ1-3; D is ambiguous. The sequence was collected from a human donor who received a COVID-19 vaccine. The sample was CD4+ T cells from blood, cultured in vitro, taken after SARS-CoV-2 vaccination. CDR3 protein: CASSLSGPNSGNTIYF. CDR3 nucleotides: TGTGCCAGCAGCTTAAGTGGGCCCAACTCTGGAAACACCATATATTTT.